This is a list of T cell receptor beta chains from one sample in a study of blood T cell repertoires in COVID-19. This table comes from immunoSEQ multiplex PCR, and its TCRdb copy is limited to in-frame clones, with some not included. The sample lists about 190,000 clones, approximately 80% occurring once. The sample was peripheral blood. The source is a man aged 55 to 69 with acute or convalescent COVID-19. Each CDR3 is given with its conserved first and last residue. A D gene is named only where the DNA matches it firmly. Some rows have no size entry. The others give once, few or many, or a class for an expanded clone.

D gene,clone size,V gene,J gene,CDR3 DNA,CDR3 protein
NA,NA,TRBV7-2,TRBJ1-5,TGTGCCAGCAGCTTATCCAGGGGCCAGCCCCAGCATTTT,CASSLSRGQPQHF
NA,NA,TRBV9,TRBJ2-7,TGTGCCAGCAGCGTAGGGAGGGGTAGGTCCTACGAGCAGTACTTC,CASSVGRGRSYEQYF
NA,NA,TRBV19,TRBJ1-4,TGTGCCAGTAGTCCCAAGGGGGTCAGCAGTGAAAAACTGTTTTTT,CASSPKGVSSEKLFF
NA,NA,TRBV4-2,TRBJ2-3,TGTGCCAGCAGCCAAGCGGGAACAGATACGCAGTATTTT,CASSQAGTDTQYF
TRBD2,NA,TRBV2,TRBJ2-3,TGTGCCAGCAGGACCTCTAGCGGGGGCACAGATACGCAGTATTTT,CASRTSSGGTDTQYF
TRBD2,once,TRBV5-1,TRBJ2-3,TGCGCCAGCAGCTTGCCTAGCGGGAGGCCCTCTAGCACAGATACGCAGTATTTT,CASSLPSGRPSSTDTQYF
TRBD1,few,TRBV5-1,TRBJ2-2,TGCGCCAGCAGCTACTCGACAGGGGAGACCGGGGAGCTGTTTTTT,CASSYSTGETGELFF
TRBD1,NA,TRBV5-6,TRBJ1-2,TGTGCCAGCAGCCTAGGGGGCCTCTATGGCTACACCTTC,CASSLGGLYGYTF
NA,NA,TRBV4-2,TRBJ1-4,TGTGCCAGCAGCCAAGAAATACAGGGAGGGCAGGAAAAACTGTTTTTT,CASSQEIQGGQEKLFF
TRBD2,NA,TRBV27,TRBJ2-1,TGTGCCAGCAGTACCCTTAGCGGGGGGGCTTACAATGAGCAGTTCTTC,CASSTLSGGAYNEQFF
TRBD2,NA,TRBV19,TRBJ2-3,TGTGCCAGTAGGTCTAGCGGGACAGATACGCAGTATTTT,CASRSSGTDTQYF
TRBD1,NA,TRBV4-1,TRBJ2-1,TGCGCCAGCAGCCGCACAGGACAGGGGAGCAATGAGCAGTTCTTC,CASSRTGQGSNEQFF
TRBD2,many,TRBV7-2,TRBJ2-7,TGTGCCAGCAGCCAGGACGGACTAGCGGGGACCTACGAGCAGTACTTC,CASSQDGLAGTYEQYF
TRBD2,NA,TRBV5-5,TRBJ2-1,TGTGCCAGCACTAAACTAGCGGGAGCCTACAATGAGCAGTTCTTC,CASTKLAGAYNEQFF
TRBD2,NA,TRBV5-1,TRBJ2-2,TGCGCCAGCAGCCCATCCCTGGCGGGAGAGACCGGGGAGCTGTTTTTT,CASSPSLAGETGELFF
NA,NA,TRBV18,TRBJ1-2,TGTGCCAGCTCACCAGAGACAGGAATTAACTATGGCTACACCTTC,CASSPETGINYGYTF
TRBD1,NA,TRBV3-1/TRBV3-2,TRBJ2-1,TGTGCCAGCAGCTACAAAGGGCCGGGACAGGGGTCCTACAATGAGCAGTTCTTC,CASSYKGPGQGSYNEQFF
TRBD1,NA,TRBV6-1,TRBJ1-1,TGTGCCAGCAGTGAAGCGGATTGGGACAGGGTGTTTAGGGACACTGAAGCTTTCTTT,CASSEADWDRVFRDTEAFF
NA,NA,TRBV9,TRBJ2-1,TGTGCCAGCAGCGTAGGCTGGGAGCAATTTTACAATGAGCAGTTCTTC,CASSVGWEQFYNEQFF
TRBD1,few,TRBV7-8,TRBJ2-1,TGTGCCAGCAGCTCCACAGGGGGACTTTACAATGAGCAGTTCTTC,CASSSTGGLYNEQFF
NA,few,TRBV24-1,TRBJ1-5,TGTGCCATCGCGTCGGGTCGCGGCAATCAGCCCCAGCATTTT,CAIASGRGNQPQHF
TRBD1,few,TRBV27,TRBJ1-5,TGTGCCAGCAGTTTCTCAGGGGGTCAGCCCCAGCATTTT,CASSFSGGQPQHF
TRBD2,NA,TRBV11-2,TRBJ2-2,TGTGCCAGCAGCTTGAGGACTAGCGGGAGAAGGACCGGGGAGCTGTTTTTT,CASSLRTSGRRTGELFF
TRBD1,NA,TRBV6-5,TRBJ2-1,TGTGCCAGCATCGAGGGGGCCAGTCTCAATGAGCAGTTCTTC,CASIEGASLNEQFF
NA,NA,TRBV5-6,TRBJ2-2,TGTGCCAGCAGGTTGGACCGACAGGCAACGAACACCGGGGAGCTGTTTTTT,CASRLDRQATNTGELFF
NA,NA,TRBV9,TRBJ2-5,TGTGCCAGCAGCGTGACCGGGACTCCACAAGAGACCCAGTACTTC,CASSVTGTPQETQYF
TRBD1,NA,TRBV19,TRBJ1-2,TGTGCCAGTAGTATTTTGAGGTCGGACAGGGCCATCCCCTATGGCTACACCTTC,CASSILRSDRAIPYGYTF
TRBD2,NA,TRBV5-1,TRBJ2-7,TGCGCCAGCAGCTTCAGACGGACTAGCGGGGTCTCCTACGAGCAGTACTTC,CASSFRRTSGVSYEQYF
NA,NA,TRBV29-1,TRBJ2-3,TGCAGCGGATGGACTTATAGCACAGATACGCAGTATTTT,CSGWTYSTDTQYF
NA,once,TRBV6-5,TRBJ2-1,TGTGCCAGCAAGCGGACTGCCTACAATGAGCAGTTCTTC,CASKRTAYNEQFF
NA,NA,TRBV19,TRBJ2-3,TGTGCCAGTAGTATGAGGAGCGGGTTGGGAACCACAGATACGCAGTATTTT,CASSMRSGLGTTDTQYF
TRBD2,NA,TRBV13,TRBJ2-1,TGTGCCAGCAGCCTCTATATACGGTCTAGCGGAAACAATGAGCAGTTCTTC,CASSLYIRSSGNNEQFF
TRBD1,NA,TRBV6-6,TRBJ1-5,TGTGCCAGCACCACAGGGGGGGATCAGCCCCAGCATTTT,CASTTGGDQPQHF
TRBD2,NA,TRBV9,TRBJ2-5,TGTGCCAGCAGCGCCCTAGCGGGAGGGCCGAAAGAGACCCAGTACTTC,CASSALAGGPKETQYF
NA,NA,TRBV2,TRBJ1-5,TGTGCCAGCAGCGGACAGCTAAGTAGCCCCCAGCATTTT,CASSGQLSSPQHF
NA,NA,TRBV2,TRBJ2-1,TGTGCCAGCAGGGCGGCCAGGGCCAATGAGCAGTTCTTC,CASRAARANEQFF
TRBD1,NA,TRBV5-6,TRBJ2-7,TGTGCCAGCAGCTTGTGGGACAGGGGAAGCTACGAGCAGTACTTC,CASSLWDRGSYEQYF